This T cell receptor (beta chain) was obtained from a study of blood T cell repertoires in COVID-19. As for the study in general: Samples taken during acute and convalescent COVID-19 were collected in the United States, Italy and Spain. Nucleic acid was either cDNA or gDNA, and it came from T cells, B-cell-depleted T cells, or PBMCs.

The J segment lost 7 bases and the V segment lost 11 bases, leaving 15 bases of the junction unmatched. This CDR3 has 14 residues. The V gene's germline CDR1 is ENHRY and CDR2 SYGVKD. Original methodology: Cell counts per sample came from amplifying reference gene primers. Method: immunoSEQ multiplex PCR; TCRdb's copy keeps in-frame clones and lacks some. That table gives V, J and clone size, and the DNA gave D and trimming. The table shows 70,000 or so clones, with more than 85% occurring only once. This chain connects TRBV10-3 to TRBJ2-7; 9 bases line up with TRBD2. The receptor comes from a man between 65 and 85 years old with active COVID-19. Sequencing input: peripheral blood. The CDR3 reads CASRGGSGSEEQYF. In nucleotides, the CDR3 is TGTGCCTCCCGGGGGGGTAGCGGGAGTGAAGAGCAGTACTTC.